A single sample is the source of the 7 T cell receptor beta chains below, sequenced in a study of cytomegalovirus exposure and HLA in healthy donors. The study ran its PCR with 60 Vbeta and 13 Jbeta primers. The data were produced by immunoSEQ multiplex PCR, yet TCRdb's version contains in-frame clones alone and is incomplete. The table records fewer than 250,000 clones, roughly 80% of them present only once. The sample taken for sequencing was PBMCs. These receptors were collected from a woman between 18 and 30 years old in good health and CMV-seronegative.

The chain recombines TRBV6-1 with TRBJ2-2, with TRBD1 identical over 8 bases. The CDR3 has 16 residues. Trimming cost V 3 bases and J 8 bases; bases outside gene matches: 11. Germline CDR1 is MNHNS and CDR2 is SASEGT. CDR3 loop: CASSDADSGGAGELFF. The CDR3 DNA reads TGTGCCAGCAGTGATGCGGACTCAGGGGGCGCGGGGGAGCTGTTTTTT.

The CDR3 loop is CAHGRAEQYF. CDR3 bases: TGTGCCCACGGGAGGGCCGAGCAGTACTTC. V gene TRBV5-5 combines with J gene TRBJ2-7, with 8 bases lining up with TRBD2. The V gene end was trimmed by 10 bases and the J gene end by 6 bases; junction bases not matched to a gene: 3. Germline V lookup: CDR1 SGHKS, CDR2 YYEKEE (reference sequence). The CDR3 totals 10 residues.

This clone was detected once. The chain is built from TRBV5-1 and TRBJ2-7, with D perhaps matching TRBD1 (6 bases). Germline V gives CDR1 SGHRS, CDR2 YFSETQ. The CDR3 covers 15 residues. Trimming cost V 2 bases and J 2 bases, with 14 bases left between them. Here the CDR3 reads CASSFVDRPAYEQYF. CDR3 nucleotide sequence: TGCGCCAGCAGCTTCGTCGACAGGCCGGCCTACGAGCAGTACTTC.

The chain carries TRBV9 and TRBJ2-3; possible D gene TRBD2, 5 bases. The germline CDR1 and CDR2 sequences are SGDLS and YYNGEE. Trimming shortened V by 0 bases and J by 1 base, and 9 bases separated the two germline ends. The CDR3 runs to 15 residues. The chain's CDR3 is CASSVGGSGTDTQYF. CDR3 bases: TGTGCCAGCAGCGTAGGGGGTAGCGGCACAGATACGCAGTATTTT. Filled out from reference TRBV9 and TRBJ2-3, the complete variable domain reads DSGVTQTPKHLITATGQRVTLRCSPRSGDLSVYWYQQSLDQGLQFLIQYYNGEERAKGNILERFSAQQFPDLHSELNLSSLELGDSALYFCASSVGGSGTDTQYFGPGTRLTVL.

V is TRBV6-4 and J is TRBJ1-4, with unresolved D. The CDR3 covers 10 residues. Germline CDR1 MRHNA, CDR2 SNTAGT. V lost 8 bases, J lost 8 bases, and 6 bases lay in between. Written as DNA, the CDR3 is TGTGCCAGCGGAGCGGAAAAACTGTTTTTT. Translated: CASGAEKLFF.

This clone was observed once. The chain uses TRBV5-4 and TRBJ1-2, with 7 nucleotides matching TRBD1. The junction had 2 bases not matched to a gene; V was cut back by 0 bases and J by 0 bases. Germline V gene sequence: CDR1 SGHNT, CDR2 YYREEE (reference sequence). The CDR3 has 15 amino acids. CDR3 sequence (DNA): TGTGCCAGCAGCTTGGCACAGGGGTCTAACTATGGCTACACCTTC. As protein: CASSLAQGSNYGYTF. Complete variable domain (other parts from reference TRBV5-4 and TRBJ1-2): ETGVTQSPTHLIKTRGQQVTLRCSSQSGHNTVSWYQQALGQGPQFIFQYYREEENGRGNFPPRFSGLQFPNYSSELNVNALELDDSALYLCASSLAQGSNYGYTFGSGTRLTVV.

The rearrangement uses TRBV9 and TRBJ1-1; 7 bases are shared with TRBD1. J gave up 1 base and V 3 bases, and 3 bases lay outside the gene matches. CDR1 is SGDLS and CDR2 is YYNGEE in the germline V gene. The CDR3 sequence is 14 residues long. The CDR3: CASSEGAQNTEAFF. The DNA of the CDR3 is TGTGCCAGCAGCGAGGGGGCTCAGAACACTGAAGCTTTCTTT.